This T cell receptor (beta chain) stems from a study of OX40 agonist ivuxolimab in advanced cancers. On the study more broadly: The patients got ivuxolimab, which is an agonistic anti-OX40 (CD134) antibody. Partial responses were achieved by three patients: one hepatocellular carcinoma, two cutaneous melanoma.

The table came from immunoSEQ multiplex PCR; TCRdb's copy has only in-frame clones and leaves some out. The data show 20,000 to 25,000 clones, approximately 82% seen once. The germline V and J ends were trimmed by 5 bases and 5 bases, with 19 bases remaining between them. Looked up from germline, CDR1 is MNHEY and CDR2 is SMNVEV (reference sequence). The CDR3 totals 15 residues. General study results and limits: By week 6 at 0.1 to 3.0 mg/kg, blood CD4+ and CD8+ T cells had expanded clonally.

As concerns this clone: Its specificity is not known.

This receptor was identified in an adult with an advanced solid tumor such as melanoma, head and neck, liver or kidney cancer. Sequenced here: CD4+ or CD8+ T cells sorted from blood, sampled in a trial of the OX40 agonist ivuxolimab. The chain links TRBV27 to TRBJ2-7; no clear D. The CDR3: CASSGPYGQADEQYF. The CDR3 DNA is TGTGCCAGCAGTGGGCCATATGGGCAAGCCGACGAGCAGTACTTC.